These 24 T cell receptor beta chains share one sample of origin, sequenced in a study of siplizumab effects on memory and regulatory T cells. The protocol was immunoSEQ multiplex PCR, while the TCRdb copy is restricted to in-frame clones and leaves out a portion. Here the sample spans tens of thousands of clones, 95% being singletons. Sample: CD8+ T cells sorted from blood. Receptors originate from a human donor in good health.

The chain joins TRBV7-9 to TRBJ2-2; 11 nucleotides align to TRBD2. The germline CDR1 and CDR2 sequences are SEHNR and FQNEAQ (reference sequence). CDR3 length: 16 amino acids. Trimming removed 5 bases from V and 6 bases from J; junction bases left unmatched: 8. CDR3 residues: CASSTRLAGKAGELFF. In DNA, the CDR3 is TGTGCCAGCAGCACGAGACTAGCGGGAAAGGCCGGGGAGCTGTTTTTT. The full variable domain, with the rest looked up from reference TRBV7-9 and TRBJ2-2, is DTGVSQNPRHKITKRGQNVTFRCDPISEHNRLYWYRQTLGQGPEFLTYFQNEAQLEKSRLLSDRFSAERPKGSFSTLEIQRTEQGDSAMYLCASSTRLAGKAGELFFGEGSRLTVL.

The rearrangement uses TRBV4-1 and TRBJ2-1; TRBD1 matches at 9 bases. There are 16 residues in the CDR3. Trimming removed 1 base from V and 6 bases from J; junction bases left unmatched: 7. Germline loops: CDR1 MGHRA, CDR2 YSYEKL. In DNA, the CDR3 is TGCGCCAGCAGCCAAGCCCCGGGACAGGGAGTCAATGAGCAGTTCTTC. Protein product: CASSQAPGQGVNEQFF.

The rearrangement joins TRBV11-2 to TRBJ2-1, with 12 bases lining up with TRBD2. This CDR3 has 15 residues. Germline values: CDR1 SGHAT, CDR2 FQNNGV. Losses at the gene ends were 5 bases for V and 4 bases for J; bases not matched to a gene: 3. The DNA of the CDR3 is TGTGCCAGCAGCGGTACTAGCGGGAGGTACAATGAGCAGTTCTTC. Translated: CASSGTSGRYNEQFF.

A single count supports this clone. The chain carries TRBV2 and TRBJ2-3; D possibly corresponds to TRBD2 (5 bases). Trimming took 8 bases from V and 0 from J, leaving 15 bases between them. The length of the CDR3 is 15 residues. Looked up from germline, CDR1 is SNHLY and CDR2 is FYNNEI. CDR3 sequence (DNA): TGTGCCAGCGCCCAAGCGGAAGCTAGCACAGATACGCAGTATTTT. This gives the protein CASAQAEASTDTQYF.

This chain uses TRBV4-1 with TRBJ2-1, with D uncertain. Germline CDR1 and CDR2: MGHRA and YSYEKL. The CDR3 consists of 14 residues. With 4 bases removed from V and 8 bases from J, the gap between germline ends came to 15 bases. DNA for the CDR3: TGCGCCAGCAGCCTCGGTAGGAGAGTCGATGAGCAGTTCTTC. Its translation: CASSLGRRVDEQFF.

The V gene is TRBV5-3, the J gene TRBJ2-7; D is perhaps TRBD2 (5 bases). TRBV5-3 is an open reading frame, and its role is uncertain. V was pared by 3 bases and J by 7 bases, with 17 bases between. The CDR3 consists of 14 residues. The DNA of the CDR3 is TGTGCCAGAAGCTCCACCGGGAACAAACGGGAGCAGTACTTC. Residues: CARSSTGNKREQYF.

The J gene is TRBJ2-7, the V gene TRBV27; the D is unclear. This CDR3 has 16 residues. Trimming pared 2 bases from V and 2 bases from J, leaving 16 bases between. Germline assignment: CDR1 MNHEY and CDR2 SMNVEV (reference sequence). The CDR3 loop is CASSLVYSVTTYEQYF. The DNA for the CDR3 is TGTGCCAGCAGTTTAGTGTACTCCGTTACTACCTACGAGCAGTACTTC.

In its sample, this clone was seen once. The V and J genes are TRBV6-5 and TRBJ2-2; D is ambiguous. The V end was cut by 7 bases, the J end by 1 base, with 7 bases between. This CDR3 region has 13 residues. Germline assignment: CDR1 MNHEY and CDR2 SVGAGI. The CDR3 protein is CASTQLNTGELFF. The CDR3 DNA is TGTGCCAGCACGCAATTGAACACCGGGGAGCTGTTTTTT.

V usage is TRBV19 and J usage is TRBJ2-1, with 8 positions matching TRBD2. This CDR3 has 15 amino acids. The germline gives CDR1 LNHDA, CDR2 SQIVND (reference sequence). The trim removed 9 bases at V and 3 bases at J, leaving 10 bases unmatched. CDR3: CASGRGGPFYNEQFF. The CDR3 DNA reads TGTGCCAGCGGGAGGGGCGGGCCCTTCTACAATGAGCAGTTCTTC.

V and J are TRBV5-6 and TRBJ1-1; the D is unclear. The CDR3 covers 13 residues. The V end lost 4 bases, the J end lost 3 bases, and 10 bases lay between the germline ends. CDR1 and CDR2 from the germline V gene are SGHDT and YYEEEE. The CDR3 DNA reads as TGTGCCAGCAGCCTTACCATCTACACTGAAGCTTTCTTT. Its protein is CASSLTIYTEAFF.

This sequence joins TRBV19 and TRBJ2-1; TRBD2 is a possible D gene (6 bases). This CDR3 contains 14 residues. Deletions cut 10 bases from V and 0 bases from J, with 13 bases between. Per germline, CDR1 LNHDA and CDR2 SQIVND (reference sequence). CDR3 sequence reads: CATSWGDSYNEQFF. CDR3 nucleotides: TGTGCCACCTCTTGGGGGGACTCCTACAATGAGCAGTTCTTC.

This clone has more than one count but fewer than ten. The J gene is TRBJ2-1, the V gene TRBV10-3; TRBD2 is a possible D gene (6 bases). The CDR3 covers 14 residues. Germline V CDR1 and CDR2: ENHRY, SYGVKD. V lost 2 bases and J 4 bases, leaving 9 bases between the germline ends. The DNA of the CDR3 is TGTGCCATCAGTGAGCGGGAGAGGTACAATGAGCAGTTCTTC. Protein: CAISERERYNEQFF.

CDR3 nucleotide sequence: TGTGCCAGCAGTGTGACGGGACAGGGTTACGAGCAGTACTTC. The encoded protein is CASSVTGQGYEQYF. The V call is TRBV27, the J call TRBJ2-7; 9 bases align to TRBD1. The CDR3 contains 14 residues. With V trimmed by 5 bases and J by 4 bases, 6 bases remained unmatched. Germline V gene sequence: CDR1 MNHEY, CDR2 SMNVEV (reference sequence).

This sequence joins TRBV9 and TRBJ1-3, with 7 bases that match TRBD1. The V segment lost 2 bases and the J segment 2 bases; nucleotides outside the gene matches: 1. The CDR3 is 14 amino acids. Germline CDR1 SGDLS, CDR2 YYNGEE. The CDR3 spells CASSVTGAGNTIYF. CDR3 in DNA: TGTGCCAGCAGCGTTACAGGGGCTGGAAACACCATATATTTT.

The V gene is TRBV9, the J gene TRBJ2-2, with D unresolved. Germline-derived CDR1 and CDR2 are SGDLS and YYNGEE. The CDR3 contains 13 residues. V was cut by 0 bases and J by 6 bases, with 6 bases left in between. In nucleotides, the CDR3 is TGTGCCAGCAGCGTAGGTAGCCCCGGGGAGCTGTTTTTT. It translates to CASSVGSPGELFF.

The CDR3 is CASSLLSGSIETQYF. CDR3 DNA sequence: TGCGCCAGCAGCTTGTTGTCCGGGAGTATCGAGACCCAGTACTTC. The chain carries TRBV5-1 and TRBJ2-5, with TRBD2 as a possible D gene (6 bases). The CDR3 sequence is 15 residues long. The germline V gene has CDR1 SGHRS and CDR2 YFSETQ. V lost 1 base and J lost 5, with 15 bases in between.

This sequence joins TRBV7-9 and TRBJ2-5; D is ambiguous. The germline V and J ends were trimmed by 5 bases and 5 bases, with 9 bases remaining between them. Per germline, CDR1 SEHNR and CDR2 FQNEAQ (reference sequence). The CDR3 sequence is 12 residues long. The CDR3 is CASSGPEETQYF. DNA of the CDR3: TGTGCCAGCAGCGGCCCTGAGGAGACCCAGTACTTC.

The V gene is TRBV5-1, the J gene TRBJ1-2; D gene unclear. Germline V gene sequence: CDR1 SGHRS, CDR2 YFSETQ. V lost 7 bases and J lost 8, with 24 bases in between. CDR3 length: 15 residues. In DNA, the CDR3 is TGCGCCAGCTTCACGGACCCCATAACCCCGTCGGGCTACACCTTC. Its translation: CASFTDPITPSGYTF.

The rearrangement joins TRBV28 to TRBJ2-7; D is perhaps TRBD2 (5 bases). The germline gives CDR1 MDHEN, CDR2 SYDVKM. The CDR3 has 14 residues. V lost 2 bases, J lost 0 bases, and 8 bases lay in between. CDR3 bases: TGTGCCAGCAGTTTAGCGGGTAGCTCCTACGAGCAGTACTTC. Its protein is CASSLAGSSYEQYF.

The chain has TRBV5-1 and TRBJ1-2; possible D gene TRBD1, 5 bases. The CDR3 consists of 16 residues. Trimming removed 3 bases from V and 4 bases from J, with 19 bases in between. The germline V gene encodes CDR1 SGHRS and CDR2 YFSETQ. The CDR3 DNA is TGCGCCAGCAGCTGGGCCGGGACGGACAATCTCTATGGCTACACCTTC. This translates into CASSWAGTDNLYGYTF. Variable domain in full (rest from reference TRBV5-1 and TRBJ1-2): KAGVTQTPRYLIKTRGQQVTLSCSPISGHRSVSWYQQTPGQGLQFLFEYFSETQRNKGNFPGRFSGRQFSNSRSEMNVSTLELGDSALYLCASSWAGTDNLYGYTFGSGTRLTVV.

This clone was observed a single time. The chain employs TRBV7-9 and TRBJ2-3; 8 bases are a match to TRBD2. The V gene end was trimmed by 5 bases and the J gene end by 10 bases; junction bases not matched to a gene: 23. Germline CDR1 reads SEHNR; CDR2 reads FQNEAQ (reference sequence). The CDR3 runs 18 residues. CDR3 sequence: CASSSSGAAGLLRGSQYF. CDR3 sequence (DNA): TGTGCCAGCAGCAGTAGCGGGGCCGCTGGTTTGCTCAGGGGTTCGCAGTATTTT.

This chain links TRBV4-1 with TRBJ2-6, with D unclear. The germline V gene encodes CDR1 MGHRA and CDR2 YSYEKL. This CDR3 comprises 15 residues. Trimming pared 2 bases from V and 0 bases from J, leaving 5 bases between. The CDR3 nucleotides read TGCGCCAGCAGCCAATACACCTCTGGGGCCAACGTCCTGACTTTC. Translation: CASSQYTSGANVLTF.

This clone was counted only a few times. The genes are TRBV18 and TRBJ2-6; no clear D gene. Deletions cut 3 bases from V and 4 bases from J, with 7 bases between. The germline V gene encodes CDR1 KGHSH and CDR2 LQKENI. The CDR3 is 14 residues long. CDR3 in amino acids: CASSPDSGANVLTF. The CDR3 DNA sequence: TGTGCCAGCTCACCCGATTCCGGGGCCAACGTCCTGACTTTC.

This sequence joins TRBV11-2 and TRBJ2-3; D is undetermined. The CDR3 is made up of 14 amino acids. Germline CDR1 reads SGHAT; CDR2 reads FQNNGV. Trimming pared 1 base from V and 4 bases from J, leaving 9 bases between. The DNA for the CDR3 is TGTGCCAGCAGCTTAGTACTGCCCGCAGATACGCAGTATTTT. This encodes CASSLVLPADTQYF.